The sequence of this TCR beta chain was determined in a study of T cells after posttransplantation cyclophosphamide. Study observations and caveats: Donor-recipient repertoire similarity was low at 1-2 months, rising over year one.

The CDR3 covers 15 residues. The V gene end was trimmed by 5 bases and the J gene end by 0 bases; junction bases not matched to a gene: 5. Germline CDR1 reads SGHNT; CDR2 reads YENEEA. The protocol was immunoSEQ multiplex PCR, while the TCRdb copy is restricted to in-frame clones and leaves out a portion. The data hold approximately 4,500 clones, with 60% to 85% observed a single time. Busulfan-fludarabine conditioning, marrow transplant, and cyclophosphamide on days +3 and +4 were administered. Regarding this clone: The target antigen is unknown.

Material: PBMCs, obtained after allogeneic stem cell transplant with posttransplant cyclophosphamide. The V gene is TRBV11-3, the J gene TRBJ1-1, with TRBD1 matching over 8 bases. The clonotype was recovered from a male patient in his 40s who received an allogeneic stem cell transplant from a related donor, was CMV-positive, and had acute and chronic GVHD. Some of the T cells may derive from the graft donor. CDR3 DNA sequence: TGTGCCAGCAGCCCAGGGACAGGCTTGAACACTGAAGCTTTCTTT. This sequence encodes CASSPGTGLNTEAFF. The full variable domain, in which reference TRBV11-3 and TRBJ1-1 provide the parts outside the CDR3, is EAGVVQSPRYKIIEKKQPVAFWCNPISGHNTLYWYLQNLGQGPELLIRYENEEAVDDSQLPKDRFSAERLKGVDSTLKIQPAELGDSAVYLCASSPGTGLNTEAFFGQGTRLTVV.